This T cell receptor beta chain was recovered during a study of OX40 agonist ivuxolimab in advanced cancers. Study as a whole: Patient treatment consisted of intravenous ivuxolimab administration every 2 weeks at 0.01 to 10 mg/kg.

Clones were sequenced by immunoSEQ multiplex PCR, and TCRdb holds only the in-frame ones, with some missing. The sample holds 65,000 to 80,000 clones, around 92% seen once. The investigators sampled blood at baseline, at cycle 4 day 1, and at cycle 7 day 1. The ends lost 3 bases at V and 2 bases at J; junction bases unmatched: 4. Germline-derived CDR1 and CDR2 are SGDLS and YYNGEE. The CDR3 sequence is 15 residues long. V gene TRBV9 combines with J gene TRBJ2-1; 8 bases align to TRBD1. The starting material was CD4+ or CD8+ T cells sorted from blood, obtained in a trial of the OX40 agonist ivuxolimab. The clonotype comes from an adult with an advanced solid tumor such as melanoma, head and neck, liver or kidney cancer. In DNA, the CDR3 is TGTGCCAGCAGCGAGACAGGGGATACCTACAATGAGCAGTTCTTC. This codes for CASSETGDTYNEQFF. Full variable domain (remainder filled in from reference TRBV9 and TRBJ2-1): DSGVTQTPKHLITATGQRVTLRCSPRSGDLSVYWYQQSLDQGLQFLIQYYNGEERAKGNILERFSAQQFPDLHSELNLSSLELGDSALYFCASSETGDTYNEQFFGPGTRLTVL.